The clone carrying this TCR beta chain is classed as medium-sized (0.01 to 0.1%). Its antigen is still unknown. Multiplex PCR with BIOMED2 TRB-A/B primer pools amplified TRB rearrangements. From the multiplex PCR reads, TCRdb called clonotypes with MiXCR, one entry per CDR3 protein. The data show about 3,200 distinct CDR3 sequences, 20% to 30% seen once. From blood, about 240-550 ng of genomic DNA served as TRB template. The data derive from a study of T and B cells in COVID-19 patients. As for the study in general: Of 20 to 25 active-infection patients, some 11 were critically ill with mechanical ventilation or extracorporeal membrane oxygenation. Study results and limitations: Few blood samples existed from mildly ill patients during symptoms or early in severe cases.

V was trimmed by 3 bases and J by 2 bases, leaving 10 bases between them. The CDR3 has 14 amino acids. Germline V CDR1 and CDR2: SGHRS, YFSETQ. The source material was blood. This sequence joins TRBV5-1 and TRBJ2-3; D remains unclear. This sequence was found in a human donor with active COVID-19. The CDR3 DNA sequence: TGCGCCAGCAGCTCCACATTACTCACAGATACGCAGTATTTT. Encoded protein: CASSSTLLTDTQYF.